This paragraph reports one T cell receptor (beta chain). The record originates from a study of control samples from healthy donors and cancer patients. This CDR3 is 15 amino acids long. The V and J ends lost 2 bases and 0 bases respectively, with 9 bases between them. CDR1 and CDR2 from the germline V gene are ENHRY and SYGVKD. TCRdb keeps only in-frame clones here, not all; method: immunoSEQ multiplex PCR. The sample shows roughly 120,000 clones, roughly 88% of them seen only once. Input material: PBMCs. The sequence was collected from a woman aged 55-69 years with lung cancer. This chain connects TRBV10-3 to TRBJ2-3; D gene uncertain. CDR3 sequence: CAISEPKMSTDTQYF. The CDR3 DNA reads TGTGCCATCAGTGAGCCGAAAATGAGCACAGATACGCAGTATTTT.